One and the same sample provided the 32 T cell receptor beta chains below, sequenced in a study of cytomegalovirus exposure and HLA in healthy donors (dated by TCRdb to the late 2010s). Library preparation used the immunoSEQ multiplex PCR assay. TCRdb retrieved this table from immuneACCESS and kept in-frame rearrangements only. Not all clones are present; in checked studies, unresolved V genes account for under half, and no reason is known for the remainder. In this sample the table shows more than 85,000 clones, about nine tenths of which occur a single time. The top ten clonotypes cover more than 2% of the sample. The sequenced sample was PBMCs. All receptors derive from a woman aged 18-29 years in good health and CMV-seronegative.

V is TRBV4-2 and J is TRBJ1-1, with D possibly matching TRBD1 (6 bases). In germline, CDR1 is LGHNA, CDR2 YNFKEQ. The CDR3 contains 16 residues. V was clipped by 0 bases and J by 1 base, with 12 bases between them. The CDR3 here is CASSQDLGQKNTEAFF. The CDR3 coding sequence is TGTGCCAGCAGCCAAGACCTCGGACAGAAGAACACTGAAGCTTTCTTT.

The CDR3: CASSPPKTGGQTQYF. CDR3 nucleotide sequence: TGTGCCAGCTCACCACCGAAGACAGGGGGACAGACCCAGTACTTC. The chain uses TRBV18 and TRBJ2-5, with 9 nucleotides matching TRBD1. The CDR3 consists of 15 residues. Trimming removed 0 bases from V and 6 bases from J; junction bases left unmatched: 5. CDR1 is KGHSH, CDR2 LQKENI, per germline.

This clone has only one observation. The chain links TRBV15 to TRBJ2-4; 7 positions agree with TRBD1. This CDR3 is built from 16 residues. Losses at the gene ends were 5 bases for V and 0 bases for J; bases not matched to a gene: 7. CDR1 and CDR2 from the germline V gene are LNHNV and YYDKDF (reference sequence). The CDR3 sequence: CATSLVDRVAKNIQYF. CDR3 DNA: TGTGCCACCAGCTTAGTCGACAGGGTAGCCAAAAACATTCAGTACTTC.

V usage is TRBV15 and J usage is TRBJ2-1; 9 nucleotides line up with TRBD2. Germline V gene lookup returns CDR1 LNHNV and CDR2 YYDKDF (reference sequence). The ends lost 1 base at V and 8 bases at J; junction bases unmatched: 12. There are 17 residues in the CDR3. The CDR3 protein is CATSRVDLAGEEDEQFF. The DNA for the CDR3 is TGTGCCACCAGCAGAGTGGACTTAGCGGGGGAGGAGGATGAGCAGTTCTTC.

In nucleotides, the CDR3 is TGTGCCACCAATCGCGGGACAGGACTTCATCGGAGCTCCTACGAGCAGTACTTC. Translated, it gives CATNRGTGLHRSSYEQYF. The chain has TRBV5-4 and TRBJ2-7; 8 bases line up with TRBD1. Per germline, CDR1 SGHNT and CDR2 YYREEE (reference sequence). The CDR3 spans 18 residues. After removal of 9 bases from V and 0 bases from J, the junction contained 20 bases not matched to a gene.

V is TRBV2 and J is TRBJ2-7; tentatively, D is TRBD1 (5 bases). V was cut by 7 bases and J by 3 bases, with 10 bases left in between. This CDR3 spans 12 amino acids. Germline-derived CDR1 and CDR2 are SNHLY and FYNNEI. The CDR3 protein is CASKGRDYEQYF. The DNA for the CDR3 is TGTGCCAGCAAGGGCAGGGACTACGAGCAGTACTTC.

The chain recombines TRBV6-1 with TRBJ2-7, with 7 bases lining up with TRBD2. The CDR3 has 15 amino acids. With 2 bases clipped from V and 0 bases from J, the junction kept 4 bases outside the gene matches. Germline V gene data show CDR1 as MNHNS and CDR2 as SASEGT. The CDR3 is CASSEWASGSYEQYF. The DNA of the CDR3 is TGTGCCAGCAGTGAATGGGCTAGCGGCTCCTACGAGCAGTACTTC.

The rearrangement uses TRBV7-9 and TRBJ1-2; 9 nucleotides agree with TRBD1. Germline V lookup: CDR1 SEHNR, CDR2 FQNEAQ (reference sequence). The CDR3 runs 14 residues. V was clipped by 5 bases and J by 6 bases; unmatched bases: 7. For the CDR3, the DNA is TGTGCCAGCAGCCTAATCGGGACAGGGAATGGCTACACCTTC. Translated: CASSLIGTGNGYTF.

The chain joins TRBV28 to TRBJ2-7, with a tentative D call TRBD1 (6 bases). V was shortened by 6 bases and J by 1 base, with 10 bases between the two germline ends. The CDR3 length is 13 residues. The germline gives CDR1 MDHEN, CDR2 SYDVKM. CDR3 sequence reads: CASRSTGSYEQYF. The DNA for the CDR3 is TGTGCCAGCAGGTCGACAGGATCCTACGAGCAGTACTTC.

Here the CDR3 DNA reads TGTGCCAGCAGGGGGCGGATATTGGGGCAAACTTTCTTT. Residues: CASRGRILGQTFF. V gene TRBV7-9 combines with J gene TRBJ1-1, with TRBD1 as a possible D gene (5 bases). Looked up from germline, CDR1 is SEHNR and CDR2 is FQNEAQ (reference sequence). This CDR3 has 13 amino acids. Trimming took off 6 bases at V and 12 bases at J, with 20 bases between the two ends.

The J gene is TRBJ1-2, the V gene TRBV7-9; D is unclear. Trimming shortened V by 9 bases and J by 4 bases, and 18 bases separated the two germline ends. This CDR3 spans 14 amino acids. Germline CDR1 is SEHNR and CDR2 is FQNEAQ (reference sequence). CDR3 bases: TGTGCCAGTCAATTACAGATCACTGGCTATGGCTACACCTTC. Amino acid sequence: CASQLQITGYGYTF.

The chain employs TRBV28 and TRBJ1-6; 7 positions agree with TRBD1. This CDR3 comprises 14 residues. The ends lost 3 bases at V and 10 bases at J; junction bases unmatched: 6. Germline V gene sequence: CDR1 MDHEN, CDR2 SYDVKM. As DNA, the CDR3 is TGTGCCAGCAGTTTTTACAGGGGTCGATCACCCCTCCACTTT. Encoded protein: CASSFYRGRSPLHF.

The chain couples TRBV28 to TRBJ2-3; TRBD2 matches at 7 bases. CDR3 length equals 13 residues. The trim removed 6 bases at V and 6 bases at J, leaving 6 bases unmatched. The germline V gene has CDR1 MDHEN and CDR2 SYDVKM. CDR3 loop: CASSLPRGDTQYF. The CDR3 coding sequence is TGTGCCAGCAGCCTGCCGCGGGGGGATACGCAGTATTTT.

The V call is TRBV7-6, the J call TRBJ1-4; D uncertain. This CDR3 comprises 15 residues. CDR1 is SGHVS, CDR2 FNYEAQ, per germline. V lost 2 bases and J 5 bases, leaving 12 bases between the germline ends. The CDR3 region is CASSLFQIPNEKLFF. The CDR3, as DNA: TGTGCCAGCAGCTTATTCCAGATTCCAAATGAAAAACTGTTTTTT.

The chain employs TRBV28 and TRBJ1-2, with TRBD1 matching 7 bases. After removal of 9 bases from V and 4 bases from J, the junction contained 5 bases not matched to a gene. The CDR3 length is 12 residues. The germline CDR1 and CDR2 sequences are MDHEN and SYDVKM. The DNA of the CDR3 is TGTGCCAGTTTCGGACAGGTCTATGGCTACACCTTC. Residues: CASFGQVYGYTF.

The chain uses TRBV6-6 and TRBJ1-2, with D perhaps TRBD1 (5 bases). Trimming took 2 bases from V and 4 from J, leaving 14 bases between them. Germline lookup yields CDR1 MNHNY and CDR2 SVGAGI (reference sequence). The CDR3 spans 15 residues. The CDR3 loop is CASSYEAEGFYGYTF. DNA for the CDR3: TGTGCCAGCAGTTACGAAGCGGAGGGGTTCTATGGCTACACCTTC.

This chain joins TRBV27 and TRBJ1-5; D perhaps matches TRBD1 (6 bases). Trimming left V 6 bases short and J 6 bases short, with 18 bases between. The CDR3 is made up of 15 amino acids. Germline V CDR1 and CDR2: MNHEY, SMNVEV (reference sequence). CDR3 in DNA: TGTGCCAGCAGCTCCCAACCCCCCAGGGGTCAGCCCCAGCATTTT. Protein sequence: CASSSQPPRGQPQHF.

The CDR3 is CASSLGADGSGRDGEQYF. The CDR3 bases are TGTGCCAGCAGCTTAGGGGCTGATGGTAGCGGGAGGGATGGCGAGCAGTACTTC. V is TRBV7-9 and J is TRBJ2-7; 11 positions agree with TRBD2. There are 18 residues in the CDR3. The germline CDR1 and CDR2 sequences are SEHNR and FQNEAQ (reference sequence). With V trimmed by 1 base and J by 6 bases, 14 bases remained unmatched.

Here the CDR3 reads CASSLPRAGGEETQYF. The CDR3 coding sequence is TGTGCCAGCAGCTTGCCCAGGGCAGGGGGCGAAGAGACCCAGTACTTC. The V gene is TRBV7-6, the J gene TRBJ2-5; 8 bases match TRBD1. Trimming removed 3 bases from V and 3 bases from J; junction bases left unmatched: 9. The CDR3 loop spans 16 amino acids. Germline V CDR1 and CDR2: SGHVS, FNYEAQ.

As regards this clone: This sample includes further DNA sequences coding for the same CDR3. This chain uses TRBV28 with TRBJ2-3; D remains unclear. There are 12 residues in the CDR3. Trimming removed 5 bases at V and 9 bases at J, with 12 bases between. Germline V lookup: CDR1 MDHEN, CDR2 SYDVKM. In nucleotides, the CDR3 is TGTGCCAGCAGTCTTGTCCGGTACACGCAGTATTTT. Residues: CASSLVRYTQYF.

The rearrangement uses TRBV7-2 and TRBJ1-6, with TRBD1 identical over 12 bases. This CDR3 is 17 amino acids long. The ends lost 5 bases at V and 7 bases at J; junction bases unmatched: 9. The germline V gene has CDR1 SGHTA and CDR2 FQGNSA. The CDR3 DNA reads TGTGCCAGCAGCAAAAGGGGACAGGGGGCCGTAAATTCACCCCTCCACTTT. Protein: CASSKRGQGAVNSPLHF.

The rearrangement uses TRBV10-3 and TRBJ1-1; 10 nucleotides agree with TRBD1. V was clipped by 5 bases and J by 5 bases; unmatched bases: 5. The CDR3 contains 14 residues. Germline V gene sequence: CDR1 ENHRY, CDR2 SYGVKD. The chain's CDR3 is CAISIGQGETEAFF. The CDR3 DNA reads TGTGCCATCAGTATCGGACAGGGGGAGACTGAAGCTTTCTTT.

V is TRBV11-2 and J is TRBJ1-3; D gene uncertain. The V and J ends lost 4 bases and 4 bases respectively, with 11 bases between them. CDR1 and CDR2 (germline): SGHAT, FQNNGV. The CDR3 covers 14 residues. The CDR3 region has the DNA TGTGCCAGCAGCTCGACCCGCGGCGGAAACACCATATATTTT. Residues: CASSSTRGGNTIYF.

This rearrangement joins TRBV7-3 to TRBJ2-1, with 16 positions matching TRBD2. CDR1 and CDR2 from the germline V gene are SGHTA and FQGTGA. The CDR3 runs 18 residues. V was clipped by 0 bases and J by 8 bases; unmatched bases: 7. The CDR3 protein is CASSLTGGTSGRGDEQFF. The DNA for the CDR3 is TGTGCCAGCAGCTTAACCGGTGGGACTAGCGGGAGGGGGGATGAGCAGTTCTTC.

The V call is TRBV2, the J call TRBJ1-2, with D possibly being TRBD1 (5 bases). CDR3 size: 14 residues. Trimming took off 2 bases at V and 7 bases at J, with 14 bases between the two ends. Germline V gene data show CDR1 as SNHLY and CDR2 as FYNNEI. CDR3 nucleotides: TGTGCCAGCAGTGAACAGGGTCAGGGAGGTGGCTACACCTTC. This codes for CASSEQGQGGGYTF.

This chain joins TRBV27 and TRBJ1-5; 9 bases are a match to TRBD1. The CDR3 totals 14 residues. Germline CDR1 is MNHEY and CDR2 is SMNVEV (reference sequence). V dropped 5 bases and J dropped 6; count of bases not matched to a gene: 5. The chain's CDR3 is CASSPHRGLQPQHF. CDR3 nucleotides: TGTGCCAGCAGTCCTCACAGGGGGCTTCAGCCCCAGCATTTT.

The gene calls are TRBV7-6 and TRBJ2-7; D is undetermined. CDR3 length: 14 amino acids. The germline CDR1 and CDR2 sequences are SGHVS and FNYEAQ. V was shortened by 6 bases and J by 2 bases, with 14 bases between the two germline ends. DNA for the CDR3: TGTGCCAGCAGTCCGTTAACGCAGGCCTACGAGCAGTACTTC. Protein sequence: CASSPLTQAYEQYF. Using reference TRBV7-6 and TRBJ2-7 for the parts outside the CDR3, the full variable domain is GAGVSQSPRYKVTKRGQDVALRCDPISGHVSLYWYRQALGQGPEFLTYFNYEAQQDKSGLPNDRFSAERPEGSISTLTIQRTEQRDSAMYRCASSPLTQAYEQYFGPGTRLTVT.

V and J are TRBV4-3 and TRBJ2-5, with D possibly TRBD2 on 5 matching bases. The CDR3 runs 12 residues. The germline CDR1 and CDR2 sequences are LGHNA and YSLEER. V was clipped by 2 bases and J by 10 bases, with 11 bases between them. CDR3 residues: CASSQTGRDQYF. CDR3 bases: TGCGCCAGCAGCCAAACGGGAAGGGACCAGTACTTC.

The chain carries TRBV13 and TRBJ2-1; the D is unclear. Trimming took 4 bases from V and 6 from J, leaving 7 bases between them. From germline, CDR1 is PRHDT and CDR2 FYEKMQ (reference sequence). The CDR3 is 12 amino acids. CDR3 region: CASSSIANEQFF. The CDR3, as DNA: TGTGCCAGCAGCTCGATAGCCAATGAGCAGTTCTTC.

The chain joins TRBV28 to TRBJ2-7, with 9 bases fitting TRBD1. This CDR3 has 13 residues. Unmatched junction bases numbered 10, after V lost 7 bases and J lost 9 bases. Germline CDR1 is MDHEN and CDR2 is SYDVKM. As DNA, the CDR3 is TGTGCCAGCACGGACAGGGGTCCTATGGCGCAGTACTTC. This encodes CASTDRGPMAQYF.

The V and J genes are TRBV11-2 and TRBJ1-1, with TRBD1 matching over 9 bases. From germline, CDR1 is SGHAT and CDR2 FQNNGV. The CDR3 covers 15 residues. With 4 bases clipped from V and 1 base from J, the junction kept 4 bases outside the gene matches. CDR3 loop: CASSSWTGANTEAFF. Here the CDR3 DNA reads TGTGCCAGCAGCTCCTGGACAGGGGCGAACACTGAAGCTTTCTTT.

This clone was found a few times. The CDR3 region is CASSPGITSPLHF. In DNA form, the CDR3 reads TGTGCCAGCAGTCCAGGGATAACTTCACCCCTCCACTTT. The V gene is TRBV6-5, the J gene TRBJ1-6; D may be TRBD1 (5 bases). Germline CDR1 MNHEY, CDR2 SVGAGI. The V and J ends lost 5 bases and 9 bases respectively, with 11 bases between them. The CDR3 sequence is 13 residues long.